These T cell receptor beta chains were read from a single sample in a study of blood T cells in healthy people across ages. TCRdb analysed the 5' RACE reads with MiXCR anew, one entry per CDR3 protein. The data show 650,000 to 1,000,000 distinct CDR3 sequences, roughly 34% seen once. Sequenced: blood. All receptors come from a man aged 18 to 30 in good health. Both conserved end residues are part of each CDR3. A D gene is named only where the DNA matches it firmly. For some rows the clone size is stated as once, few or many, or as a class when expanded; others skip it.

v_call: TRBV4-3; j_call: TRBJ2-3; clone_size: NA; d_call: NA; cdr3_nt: TGCGCCAGCAGCCAAGAACCGGACATCAATCGGAGGACAGATACGCAGTATTTT; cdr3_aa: CASSQEPDINRRTDTQYF
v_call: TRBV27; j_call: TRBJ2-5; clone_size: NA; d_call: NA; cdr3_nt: TGTGCCAGCAGTTTATCATTAGGGAGAATTCGAGAGACCCAGTACTTC; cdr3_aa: CASSLSLGRIRETQYF
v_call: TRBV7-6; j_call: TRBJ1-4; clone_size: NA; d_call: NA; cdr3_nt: TGTGCCAGCAGCTTAGCGGTGCAGGGGACTAATGAAAAACTGTTTTTT; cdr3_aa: CASSLAVQGTNEKLFF
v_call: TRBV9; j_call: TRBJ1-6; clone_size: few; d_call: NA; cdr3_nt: TGTGCCAGCAGCGTAGGGCAGCCGAAAAATAATTCACCCCTCCACTTT; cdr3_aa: CASSVGQPKNNSPLHF
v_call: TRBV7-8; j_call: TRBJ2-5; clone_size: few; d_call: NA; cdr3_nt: TGTGCCAGCAGCTTTCGGACGGGTTGGGGAGAGACCCAGTACTTC; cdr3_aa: CASSFRTGWGETQYF
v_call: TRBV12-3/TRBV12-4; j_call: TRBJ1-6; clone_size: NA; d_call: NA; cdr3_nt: TGTGCCAGCAGTCCTACAAGTAATTCACCCCTCCACTTT; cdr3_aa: CASSPTSNSPLHF
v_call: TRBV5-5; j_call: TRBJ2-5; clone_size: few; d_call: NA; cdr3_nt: TGTGCCAGCAGCTTGGGAAGGGGATCGGAGACCCAGTACTTC; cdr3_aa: CASSLGRGSETQYF
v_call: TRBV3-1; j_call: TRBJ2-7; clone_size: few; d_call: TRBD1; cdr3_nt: TGTGCCAGCAGCCAAGATAGGGGGCCTCCTCAAAATGAGCAGTACTTC; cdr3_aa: CASSQDRGPPQNEQYF
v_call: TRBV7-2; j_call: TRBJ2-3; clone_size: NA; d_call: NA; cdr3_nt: TGTGCCAGCAGCTCACAGGGCGGTACGGTGACAGATACGCAGTATTTT; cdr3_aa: CASSSQGGTVTDTQYF
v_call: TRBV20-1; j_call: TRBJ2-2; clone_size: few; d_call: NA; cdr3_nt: TGCAGTGCTAGCCCCGGGCCCGGGGAGCTGTTTTTT; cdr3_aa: CSASPGPGELFF
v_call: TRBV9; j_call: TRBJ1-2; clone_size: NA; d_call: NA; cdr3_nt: TGTGCCAGCAGCTCAGAAGTGAGACACCACTATGGCTACACCTTC; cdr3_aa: CASSSEVRHHYGYTF
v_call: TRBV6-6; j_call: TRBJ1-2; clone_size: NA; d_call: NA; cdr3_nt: TGTGCCAGCAGTTGGGTCCGATTTGGGGGTGGCCACACCTTC; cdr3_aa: CASSWVRFGGGHTF
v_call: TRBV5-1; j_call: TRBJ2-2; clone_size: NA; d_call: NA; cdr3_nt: TGCGCCAGCAGCTCGGCGGACGGGGAGGAGCTGTTTTTT; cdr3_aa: CASSSADGEELFF